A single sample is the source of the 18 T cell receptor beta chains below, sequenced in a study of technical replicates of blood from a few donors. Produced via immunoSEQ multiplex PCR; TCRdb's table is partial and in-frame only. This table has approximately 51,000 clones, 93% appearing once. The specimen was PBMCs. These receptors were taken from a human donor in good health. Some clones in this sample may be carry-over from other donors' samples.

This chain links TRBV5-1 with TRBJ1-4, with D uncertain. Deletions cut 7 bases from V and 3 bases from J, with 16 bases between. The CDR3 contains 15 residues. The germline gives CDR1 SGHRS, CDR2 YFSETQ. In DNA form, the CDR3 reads TGCGCCAGCTCATTGACCGGCGGGGCTAATGAAAAACTGTTTTTT. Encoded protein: CASSLTGGANEKLFF.

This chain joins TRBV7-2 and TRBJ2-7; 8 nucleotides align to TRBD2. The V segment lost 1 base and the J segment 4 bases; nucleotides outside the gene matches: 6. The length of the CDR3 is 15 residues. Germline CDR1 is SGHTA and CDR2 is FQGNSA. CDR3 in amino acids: CASSLGGTSLYEQYF. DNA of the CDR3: TGTGCCAGCAGCTTAGGCGGGACTAGTTTATACGAGCAGTACTTC.

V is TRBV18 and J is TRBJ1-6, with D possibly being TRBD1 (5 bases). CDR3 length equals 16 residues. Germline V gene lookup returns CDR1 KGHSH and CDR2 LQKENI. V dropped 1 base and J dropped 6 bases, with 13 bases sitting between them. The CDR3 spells CASSPRLADSNSPLHF. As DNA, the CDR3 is TGTGCCAGCTCACCACGATTGGCAGACAGTAATTCACCCCTCCACTTT.

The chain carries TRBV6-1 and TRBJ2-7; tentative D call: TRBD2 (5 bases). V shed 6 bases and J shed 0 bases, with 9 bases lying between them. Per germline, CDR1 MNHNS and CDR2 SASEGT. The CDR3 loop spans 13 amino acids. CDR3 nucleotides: TGTGCCAGCAGAGGACTGGTCTCCTACGAGCAGTACTTC. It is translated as CASRGLVSYEQYF.

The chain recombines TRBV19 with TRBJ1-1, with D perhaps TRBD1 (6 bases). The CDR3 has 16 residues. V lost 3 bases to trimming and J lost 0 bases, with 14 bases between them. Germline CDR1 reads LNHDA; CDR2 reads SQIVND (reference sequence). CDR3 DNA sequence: TGTGCCAGTAGTATTGACTCAGGGGCGCTGAACACTGAAGCTTTCTTT. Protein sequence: CASSIDSGALNTEAFF.

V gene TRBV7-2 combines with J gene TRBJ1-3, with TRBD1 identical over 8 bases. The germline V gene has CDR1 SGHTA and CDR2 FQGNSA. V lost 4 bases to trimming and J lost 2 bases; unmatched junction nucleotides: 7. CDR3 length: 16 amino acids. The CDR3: CASSYSRTGTGNTIYF. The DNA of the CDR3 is TGTGCCAGCAGCTACTCACGGACAGGGACTGGAAACACCATATATTTT. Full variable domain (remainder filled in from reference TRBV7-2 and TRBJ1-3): GAGVSQSPSNKVTEKGKDVELRCDPISGHTALYWYRQSLGQGLEFLIYFQGNSAPDKSGLPSDRFSAERTGGSVSTLTIQRTQQEDSAVYLCASSYSRTGTGNTIYFGEGSWLTVV.

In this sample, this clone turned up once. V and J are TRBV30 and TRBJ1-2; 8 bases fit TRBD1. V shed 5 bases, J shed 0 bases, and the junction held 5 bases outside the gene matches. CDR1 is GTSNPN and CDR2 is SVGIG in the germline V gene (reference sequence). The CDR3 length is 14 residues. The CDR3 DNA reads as TGTGCCTGGGGGACAGGAACAGCTAACTATGGCTACACCTTC. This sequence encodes CAWGTGTANYGYTF. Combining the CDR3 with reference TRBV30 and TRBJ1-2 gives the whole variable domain SQTIHQWPATLVQPVGSPLSLECTVEGTSNPNLYWYRQAAGRGLQLLFYSVGIGQISSEVPQNLSASRPQDRQFILSSKKLLLSDSGFYLCAWGTGTANYGYTFGSGTRLTVV.

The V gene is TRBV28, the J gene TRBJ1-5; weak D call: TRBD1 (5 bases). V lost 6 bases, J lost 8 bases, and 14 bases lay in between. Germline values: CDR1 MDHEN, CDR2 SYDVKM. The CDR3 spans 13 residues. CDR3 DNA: TGTGCCAGCAGCTCCAGGGCCATCGAGCCCCAGCATTTT. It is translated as CASSSRAIEPQHF.

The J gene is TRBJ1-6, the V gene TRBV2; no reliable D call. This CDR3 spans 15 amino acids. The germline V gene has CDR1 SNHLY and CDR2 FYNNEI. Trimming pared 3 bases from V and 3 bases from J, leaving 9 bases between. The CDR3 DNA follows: TGTGCCAGCAGTGAGGAGGGAAACTATAATTCACCCCTCCACTTT. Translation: CASSEEGNYNSPLHF.

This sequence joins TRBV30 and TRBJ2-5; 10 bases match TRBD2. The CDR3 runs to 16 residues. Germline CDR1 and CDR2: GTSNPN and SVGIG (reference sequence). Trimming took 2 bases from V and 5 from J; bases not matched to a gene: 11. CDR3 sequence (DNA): TGTGCCTGGAGTACAGGACTAGCGGACTTCGGGGAGACCCAGTACTTC. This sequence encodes CAWSTGLADFGETQYF.

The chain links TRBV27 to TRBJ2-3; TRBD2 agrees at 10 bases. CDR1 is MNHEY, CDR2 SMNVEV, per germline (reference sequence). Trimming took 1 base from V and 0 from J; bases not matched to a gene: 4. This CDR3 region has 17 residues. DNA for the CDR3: TGTGCCAGCAGTTTATACCTAGCGGGGGTGAGCACAGATACGCAGTATTTT. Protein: CASSLYLAGVSTDTQYF.

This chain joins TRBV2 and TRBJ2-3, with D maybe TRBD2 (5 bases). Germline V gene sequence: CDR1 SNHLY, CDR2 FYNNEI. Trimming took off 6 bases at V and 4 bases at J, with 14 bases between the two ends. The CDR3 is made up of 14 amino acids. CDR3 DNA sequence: TGTGCCAGCAGAAGGACTCGGACCCCAGATACGCAGTATTTT. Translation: CASRRTRTPDTQYF.

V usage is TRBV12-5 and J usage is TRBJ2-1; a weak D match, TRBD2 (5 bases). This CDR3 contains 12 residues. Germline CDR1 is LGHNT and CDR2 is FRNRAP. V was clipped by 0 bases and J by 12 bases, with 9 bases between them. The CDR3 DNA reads TGTGCTAGTGGTTTGGTACGTGAGGGGCAGTTCTTC. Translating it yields CASGLVREGQFF.

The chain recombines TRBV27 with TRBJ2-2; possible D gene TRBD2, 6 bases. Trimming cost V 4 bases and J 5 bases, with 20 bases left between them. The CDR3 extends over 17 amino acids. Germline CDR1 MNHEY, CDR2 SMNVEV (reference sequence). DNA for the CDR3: TGTGCCAGCAGTTCTCCCGCCGGGCTAGCGAGAACCGGGGAGCTGTTTTTT. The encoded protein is CASSSPAGLARTGELFF.

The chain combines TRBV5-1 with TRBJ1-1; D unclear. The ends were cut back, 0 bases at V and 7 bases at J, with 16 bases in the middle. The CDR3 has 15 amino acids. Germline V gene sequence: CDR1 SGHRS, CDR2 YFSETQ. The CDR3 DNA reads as TGCGCCAGCAGCTTGGGTGCAGCCTTGACTGGTGAAGCTTTCTTT. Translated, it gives CASSLGAALTGEAFF.

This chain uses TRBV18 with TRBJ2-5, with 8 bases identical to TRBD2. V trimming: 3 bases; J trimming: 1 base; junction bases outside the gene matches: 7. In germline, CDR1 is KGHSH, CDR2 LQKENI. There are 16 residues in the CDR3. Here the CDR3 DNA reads TGTGCCAGCTCACCGTCACTAGCGGCCTCCCAAGAGACCCAGTACTTC. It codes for CASSPSLAASQETQYF.

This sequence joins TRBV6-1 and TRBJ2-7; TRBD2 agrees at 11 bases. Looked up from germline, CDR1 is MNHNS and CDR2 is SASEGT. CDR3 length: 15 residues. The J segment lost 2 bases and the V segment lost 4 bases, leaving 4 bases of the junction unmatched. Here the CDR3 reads CASSVTSGGTYEQYF. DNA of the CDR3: TGTGCCAGCAGTGTAACTAGCGGGGGAACCTACGAGCAGTACTTC.

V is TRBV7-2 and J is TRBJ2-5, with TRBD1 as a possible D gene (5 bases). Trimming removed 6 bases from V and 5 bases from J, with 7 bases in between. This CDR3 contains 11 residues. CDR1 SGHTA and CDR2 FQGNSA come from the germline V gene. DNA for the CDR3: TGTGCCAGCAGTCCAGGGGAGACCCAGTACTTC. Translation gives CASSPGETQYF.